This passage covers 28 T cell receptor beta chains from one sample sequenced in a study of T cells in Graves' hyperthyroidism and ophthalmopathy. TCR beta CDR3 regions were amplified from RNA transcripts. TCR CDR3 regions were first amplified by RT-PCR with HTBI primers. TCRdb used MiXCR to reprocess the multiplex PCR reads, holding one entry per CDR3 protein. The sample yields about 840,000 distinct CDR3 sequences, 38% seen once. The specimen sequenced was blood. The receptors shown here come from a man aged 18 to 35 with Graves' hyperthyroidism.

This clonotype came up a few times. The CDR3 DNA reads as TGTGCCAGTAGTTATAGTGCTGGGGGCTCTGAAGCTTTCTTT. Translating gives CASSYSAGGSEAFF. The genes are TRBV19 and TRBJ1-1; the D gene is possibly TRBD1 (6 bases). The CDR3 has 14 residues. CDR1 LNHDA and CDR2 SQIVND come from the germline V gene (reference sequence). Trimming took 5 bases from V and 6 from J, leaving 16 bases between them.

CDR3 sequence reads: CASSLRVGPYEQYF. The CDR3, as DNA: TGCGCCAGCAGCTTAAGGGTGGGACCCTACGAGCAGTACTTC. The J gene is TRBJ2-7, the V gene TRBV5-1, with D perhaps given as TRBD1 or TRBD2 (5 bases each). There are 14 residues in the CDR3. Per the germline V gene, CDR1 is SGHRS and CDR2 is YFSETQ. The germline V and J ends were trimmed by 2 bases and 2 bases, with 11 bases remaining between them. The complete variable domain, with remaining parts taken from reference TRBV5-1 and TRBJ2-7, reads KAGVTQTPRYLIKTRGQQVTLSCSPISGHRSVSWYQQTPGQGLQFLFEYFSETQRNKGNFPGRFSGRQFSNSRSEMNVSTLELGDSALYLCASSLRVGPYEQYFGPGTRLTVT.

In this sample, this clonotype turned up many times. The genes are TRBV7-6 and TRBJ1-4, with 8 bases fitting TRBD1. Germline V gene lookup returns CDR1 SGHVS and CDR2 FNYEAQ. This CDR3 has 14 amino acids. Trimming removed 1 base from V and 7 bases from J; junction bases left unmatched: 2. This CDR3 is CASSLGTGREKLFF. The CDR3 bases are TGTGCCAGCAGCTTAGGGACAGGGCGTGAAAAACTGTTTTTT. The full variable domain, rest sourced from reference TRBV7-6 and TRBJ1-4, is GAGVSQSPRYKVTKRGQDVALRCDPISGHVSLYWYRQALGQGPEFLTYFNYEAQQDKSGLPNDRFSAERPEGSISTLTIQRTEQRDSAMYRCASSLGTGREKLFFGSGTQLSVL.

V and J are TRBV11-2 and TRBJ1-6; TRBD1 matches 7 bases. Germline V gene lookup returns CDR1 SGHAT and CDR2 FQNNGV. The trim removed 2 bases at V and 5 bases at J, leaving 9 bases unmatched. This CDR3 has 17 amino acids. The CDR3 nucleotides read TGTGCCAGCAGCTTATGGGTGTCAGGGGGACATAATTCACCCCTCCACTTT. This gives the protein CASSLWVSGGHNSPLHF.

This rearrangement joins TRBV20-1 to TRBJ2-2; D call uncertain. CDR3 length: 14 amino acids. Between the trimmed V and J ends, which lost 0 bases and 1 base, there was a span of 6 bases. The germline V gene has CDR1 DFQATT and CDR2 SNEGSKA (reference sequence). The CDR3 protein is CSARDRVNTGELFF. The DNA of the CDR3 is TGCAGTGCTAGAGATCGGGTGAACACCGGGGAGCTGTTTTTT.

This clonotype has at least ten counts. The CDR3 DNA follows: TGTGCCAGTAGTCGGGACAGGGGTGACAATTCACCCCTCCACTTT. It encodes CASSRDRGDNSPLHF. The rearrangement joins TRBV19 to TRBJ1-6, with 10 bases matching TRBD1. The trim removed 5 bases at V and 7 bases at J, leaving 5 bases unmatched. This CDR3 region has 15 residues. Germline assignment: CDR1 LNHDA and CDR2 SQIVND (reference sequence).

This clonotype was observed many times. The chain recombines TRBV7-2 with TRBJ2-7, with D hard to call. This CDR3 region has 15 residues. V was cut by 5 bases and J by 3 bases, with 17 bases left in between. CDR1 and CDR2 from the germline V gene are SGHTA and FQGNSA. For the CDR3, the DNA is TGTGCCAGCAGCCTCCACGTAGGGTCCTTCTACGAGCAGTACTTC. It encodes CASSLHVGSFYEQYF.

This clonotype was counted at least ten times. Written as DNA, the CDR3 is TGTGCCAGTAGTACCCTCGGGGGGCGCACTGAAGCTTTCTTT. Encoded protein: CASSTLGGRTEAFF. This chain links TRBV19 with TRBJ1-1; D may be TRBD1 (6 bases). The CDR3 contains 14 residues. The germline gives CDR1 LNHDA, CDR2 SQIVND (reference sequence). The ends were cut back, 4 bases at V and 4 bases at J, with 13 bases in the middle.

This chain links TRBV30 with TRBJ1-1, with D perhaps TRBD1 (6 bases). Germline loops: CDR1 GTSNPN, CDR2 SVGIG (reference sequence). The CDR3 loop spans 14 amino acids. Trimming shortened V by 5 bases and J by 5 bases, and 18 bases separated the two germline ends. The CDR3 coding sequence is TGTGCCTGGGGACAGACTGCGCCGGGAACTGAAGCTTTCTTT. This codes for CAWGQTAPGTEAFF.

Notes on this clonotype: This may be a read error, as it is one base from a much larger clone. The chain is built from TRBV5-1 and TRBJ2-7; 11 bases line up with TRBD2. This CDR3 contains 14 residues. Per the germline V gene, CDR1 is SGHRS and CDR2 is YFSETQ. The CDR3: CASSAGLAAYGQYF. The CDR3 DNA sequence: TGCGCCAGCAGCGCGGGACTAGCGGCCTACGGGCAGTACTTC.

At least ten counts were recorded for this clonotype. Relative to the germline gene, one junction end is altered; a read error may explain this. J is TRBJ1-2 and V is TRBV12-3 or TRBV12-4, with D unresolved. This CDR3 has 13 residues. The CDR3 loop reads CASSLAGNYGYTF. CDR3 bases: TGTGCCAGCAGCTTAGCCGGAAACTATGGCTACACCTTC.

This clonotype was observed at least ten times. CDR3 sequence: CASSRAPGQSYEQYF. CDR3 bases: TGTGCCAGTAGCAGAGCGCCGGGACAGAGCTACGAGCAGTACTTC. The chain uses TRBV19 and TRBJ2-7, with 7 bases fitting TRBD1. The CDR3 covers 15 residues. The V gene's germline CDR1 is LNHDA and CDR2 SQIVND (reference sequence). After removal of 6 bases from V and 3 bases from J, the junction contained 11 bases not matched to a gene.

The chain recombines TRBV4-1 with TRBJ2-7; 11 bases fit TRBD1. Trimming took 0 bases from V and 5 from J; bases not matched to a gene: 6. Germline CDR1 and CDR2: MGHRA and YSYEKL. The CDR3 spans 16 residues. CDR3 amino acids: CASSQEWGQGGHEQYF. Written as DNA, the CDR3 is TGCGCCAGCAGCCAAGAATGGGGACAGGGGGGACACGAGCAGTACTTC.

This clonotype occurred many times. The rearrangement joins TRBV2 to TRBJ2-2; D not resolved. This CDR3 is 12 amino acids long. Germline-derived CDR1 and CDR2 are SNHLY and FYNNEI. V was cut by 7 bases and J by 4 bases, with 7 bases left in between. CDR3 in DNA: TGTGCCAGCAACACCGTCACCGGGGAGCTGTTTTTT. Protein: CASNTVTGELFF. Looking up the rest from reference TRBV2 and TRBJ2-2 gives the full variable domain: EPEVTQTPSHQVTQMGQEVILRCVPISNHLYFYWYRQILGQKVEFLVSFYNNEISEKSEIFDDQFSVERPDGSNFTLKIRSTKLEDSAMYFCASNTVTGELFFGEGSRLTVL.

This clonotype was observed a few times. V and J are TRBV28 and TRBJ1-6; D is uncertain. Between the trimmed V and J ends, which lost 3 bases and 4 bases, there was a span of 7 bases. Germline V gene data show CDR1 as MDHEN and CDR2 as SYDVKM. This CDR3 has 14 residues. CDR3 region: CASSLREYNSPLHF. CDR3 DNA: TGTGCCAGCAGTTTGAGGGAGTATAATTCACCCCTCCACTTT.

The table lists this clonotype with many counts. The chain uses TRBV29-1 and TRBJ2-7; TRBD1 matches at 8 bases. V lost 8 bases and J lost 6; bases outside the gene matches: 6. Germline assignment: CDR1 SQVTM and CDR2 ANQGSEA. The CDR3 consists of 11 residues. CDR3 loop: CSTQGAGEQYF. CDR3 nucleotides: TGCAGCACCCAGGGGGCGGGCGAGCAGTACTTC.

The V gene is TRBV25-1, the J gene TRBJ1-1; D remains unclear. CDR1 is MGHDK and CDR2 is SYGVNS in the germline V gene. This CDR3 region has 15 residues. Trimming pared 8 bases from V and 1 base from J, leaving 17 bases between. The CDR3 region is CASVEDWAANTEAFF. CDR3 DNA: TGTGCCAGCGTTGAAGATTGGGCAGCGAACACTGAAGCTTTCTTT.

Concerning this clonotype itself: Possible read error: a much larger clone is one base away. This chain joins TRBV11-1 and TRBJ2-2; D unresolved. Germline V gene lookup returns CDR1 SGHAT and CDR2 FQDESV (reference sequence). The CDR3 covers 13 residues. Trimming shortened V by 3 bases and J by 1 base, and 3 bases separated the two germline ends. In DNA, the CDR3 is TGTGCCAGCAGCTTTAAGAACACCGGGGAGCTGTTTTTT. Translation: CASSFKNTGELFF.

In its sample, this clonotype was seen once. The CDR3 region is CASSSGTGRNEKLFF. The CDR3 DNA reads TGTGCCAGCAGTTCCGGGACAGGGAGAAATGAAAAACTGTTTTTT. This rearrangement joins TRBV12-3 or TRBV12-4 to TRBJ1-4, with 9 bases lining up with TRBD1. This CDR3 region has 15 residues. The ends lost 4 bases at V and 5 bases at J; junction bases unmatched: 5.

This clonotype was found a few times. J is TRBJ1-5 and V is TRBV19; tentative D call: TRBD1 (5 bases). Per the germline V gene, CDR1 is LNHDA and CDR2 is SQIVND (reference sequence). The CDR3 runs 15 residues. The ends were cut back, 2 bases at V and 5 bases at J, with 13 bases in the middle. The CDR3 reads CASSILVPGHQPQHF. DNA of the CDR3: TGTGCCAGTAGTATACTGGTGCCAGGGCATCAGCCCCAGCATTTT.

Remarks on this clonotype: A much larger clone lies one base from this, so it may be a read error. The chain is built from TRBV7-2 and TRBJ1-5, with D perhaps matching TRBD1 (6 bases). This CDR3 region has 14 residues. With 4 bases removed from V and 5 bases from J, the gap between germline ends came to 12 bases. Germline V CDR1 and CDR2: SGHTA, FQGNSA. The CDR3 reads CASSSGDNHQPQHF. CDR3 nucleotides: TGTGCCAGCAGCTCAGGGGATAATCATCAGCCCCAGCATTTT.

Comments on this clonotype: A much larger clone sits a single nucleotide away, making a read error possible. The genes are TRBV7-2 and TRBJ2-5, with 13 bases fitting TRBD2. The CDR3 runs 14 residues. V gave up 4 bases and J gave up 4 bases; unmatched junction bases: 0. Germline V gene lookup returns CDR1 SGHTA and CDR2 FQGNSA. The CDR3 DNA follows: TGTGCCAGCAGCTGGACTAGCGGGGGAGAGACCCAGTACTTC. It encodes CASSWTSGGETQYF. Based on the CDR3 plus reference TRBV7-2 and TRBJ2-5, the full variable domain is GAGVSQSPSNKVTEKGKDVELRCDPISGHTALYWYRQSLGQGLEFLIYFQGNSAPDKSGLPSDRFSAERTGGSVSTLTIQRTQQEDSAVYLCASSWTSGGETQYFGPGTRLLVL.

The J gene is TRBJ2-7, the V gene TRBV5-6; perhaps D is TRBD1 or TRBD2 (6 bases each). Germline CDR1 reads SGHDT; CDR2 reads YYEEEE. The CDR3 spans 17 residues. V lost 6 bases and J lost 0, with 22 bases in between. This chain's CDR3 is CASTTRSRGRSSYEQYF. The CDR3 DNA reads TGTGCCAGCACCACTAGATCTCGGGGGCGGAGCTCCTACGAGCAGTACTTC.

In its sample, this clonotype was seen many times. In DNA form, the CDR3 reads TGCAGTGCTAGAACAGGGGAAGGATATTACGAGCAGTACTTC. As protein: CSARTGEGYYEQYF. The chain couples TRBV20-1 to TRBJ2-7; TRBD1 matches 7 bases. Germline trimming cut 2 bases from V and 4 bases from J; bases unmatched to any gene: 8. The germline V gene encodes CDR1 DFQATT and CDR2 SNEGSKA (reference sequence). The CDR3 loop spans 14 amino acids.

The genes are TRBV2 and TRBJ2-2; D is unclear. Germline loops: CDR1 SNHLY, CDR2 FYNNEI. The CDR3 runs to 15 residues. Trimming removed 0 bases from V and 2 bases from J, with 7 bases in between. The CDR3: CASSEAPENTGELFF. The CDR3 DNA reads TGTGCCAGCAGTGAAGCGCCGGAAAACACCGGGGAGCTGTTTTTT.

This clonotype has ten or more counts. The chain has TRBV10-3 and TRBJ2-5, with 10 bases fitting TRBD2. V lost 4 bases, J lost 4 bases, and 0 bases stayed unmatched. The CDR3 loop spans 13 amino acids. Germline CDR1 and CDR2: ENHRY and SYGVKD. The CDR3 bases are TGTGCCATCAGTGGACTAGCGGGAGAGACCCAGTACTTC. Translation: CAISGLAGETQYF.

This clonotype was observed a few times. The CDR3 sequence: CASSQAEDGNTIYF. The CDR3 DNA sequence: TGTGCCAGCAGCCAGGCGGAAGATGGAAACACCATATATTTT. The rearrangement uses TRBV14 and TRBJ1-3; D uncertain. This CDR3 is 14 amino acids long. Germline V lookup: CDR1 SGHDN, CDR2 FVKESK. The ends were cut back, 3 bases at V and 3 bases at J, with 9 bases in the middle.

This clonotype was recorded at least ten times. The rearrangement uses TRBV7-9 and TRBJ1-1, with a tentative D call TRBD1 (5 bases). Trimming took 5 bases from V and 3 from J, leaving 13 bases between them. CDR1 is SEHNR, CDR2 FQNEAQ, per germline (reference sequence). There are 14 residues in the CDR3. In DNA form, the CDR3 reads TGTGCCAGCAGCCCCCCACGGGGGGACACTGAAGCTTTCTTT. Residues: CASSPPRGDTEAFF.